Sequencing of this TCR beta chain was carried out in a study of T cell repertoires in cytomegalovirus infection. Turning to the study itself: A matching HLA type, together with CMV infection, was signaled by public TCR beta signatures.

With regard to this clonotype: The antigen is undetermined.

In TCRdb, the reads were re-called with MiXCR into one record per CDR3 protein. The sample has approximately 770,000 distinct CDR3 sequences, 25% to 30% seen once. V lost 4 bases to trimming and J lost 2 bases, with 15 bases between them. Germline lookup yields CDR1 SGHDT and CDR2 YYEEEE. There are 15 residues in the CDR3. Overall study findings and caveats: The study found HLA-C-restricted CMV-specific TCR beta clonotypes dominating the ex vivo response.

The rearrangement uses TRBV5-6 and TRBJ2-5, with D perhaps matching TRBD1 (6 bases). The clonotype comes from a human donor in good health (CMV status not recorded). Some clones in this sample may be carry-over from other donors' samples. Here the sequenced sample was cultured CD8+ T cells from PBMCs, taken from culture after CMV antigen stimulation. CDR3 sequence: CASSPLRQDQETQYF. The CDR3 DNA is TGTGCCAGCAGCCCCCTTCGACAGGATCAAGAGACCCAGTACTTC.